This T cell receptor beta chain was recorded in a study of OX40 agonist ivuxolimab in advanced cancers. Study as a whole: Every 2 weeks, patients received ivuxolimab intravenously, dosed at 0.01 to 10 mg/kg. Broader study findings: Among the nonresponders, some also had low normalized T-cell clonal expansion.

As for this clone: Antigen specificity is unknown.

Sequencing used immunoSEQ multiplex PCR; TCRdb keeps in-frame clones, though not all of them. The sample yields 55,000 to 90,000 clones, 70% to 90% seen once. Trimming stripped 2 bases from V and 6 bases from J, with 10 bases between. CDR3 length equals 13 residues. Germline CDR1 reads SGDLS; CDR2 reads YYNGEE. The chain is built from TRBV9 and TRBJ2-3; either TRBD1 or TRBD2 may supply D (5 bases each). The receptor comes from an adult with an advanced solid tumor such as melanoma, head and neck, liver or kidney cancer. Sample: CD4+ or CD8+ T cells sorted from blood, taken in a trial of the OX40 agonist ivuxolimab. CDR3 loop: CASSVPEGDTQYF. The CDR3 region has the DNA TGTGCCAGCAGCGTGCCCGAGGGGGATACGCAGTATTTT.